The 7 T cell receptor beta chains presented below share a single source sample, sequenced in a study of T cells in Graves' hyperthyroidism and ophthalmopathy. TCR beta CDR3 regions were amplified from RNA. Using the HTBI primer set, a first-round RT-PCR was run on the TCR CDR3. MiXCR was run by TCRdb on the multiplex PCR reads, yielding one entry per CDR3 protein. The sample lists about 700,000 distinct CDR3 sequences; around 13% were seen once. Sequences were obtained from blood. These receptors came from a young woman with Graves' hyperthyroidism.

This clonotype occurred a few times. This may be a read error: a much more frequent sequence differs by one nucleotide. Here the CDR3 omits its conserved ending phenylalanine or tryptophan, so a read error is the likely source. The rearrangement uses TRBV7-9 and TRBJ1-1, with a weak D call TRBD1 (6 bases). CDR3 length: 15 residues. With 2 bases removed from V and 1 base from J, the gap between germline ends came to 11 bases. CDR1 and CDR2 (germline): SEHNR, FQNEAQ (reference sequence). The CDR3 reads CASSLMGGANTEAFL. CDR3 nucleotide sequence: TGTGCCAGCAGCTTAATGGGGGGCGCGAACACTGAAGCTTTCCTT.

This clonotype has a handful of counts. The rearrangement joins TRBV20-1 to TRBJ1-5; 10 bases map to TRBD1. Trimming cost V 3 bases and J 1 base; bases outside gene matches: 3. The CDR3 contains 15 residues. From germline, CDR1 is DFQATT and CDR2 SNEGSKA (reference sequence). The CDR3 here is CSASGQGVSNQPQHF. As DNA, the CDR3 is TGCAGTGCTAGTGGACAGGGGGTAAGCAATCAGCCCCAGCATTTT.

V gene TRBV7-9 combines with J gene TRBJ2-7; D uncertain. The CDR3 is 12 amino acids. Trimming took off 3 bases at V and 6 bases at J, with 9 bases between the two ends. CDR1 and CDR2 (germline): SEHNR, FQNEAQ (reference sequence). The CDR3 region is CASSFNSPEQYF. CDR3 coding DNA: TGTGCCAGCAGCTTTAATAGTCCCGAGCAGTACTTC.

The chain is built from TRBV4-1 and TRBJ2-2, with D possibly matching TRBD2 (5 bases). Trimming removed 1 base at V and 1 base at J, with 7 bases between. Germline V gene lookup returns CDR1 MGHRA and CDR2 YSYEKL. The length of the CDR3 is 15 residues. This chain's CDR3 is CASSQGAGNTGELFF. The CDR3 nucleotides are TGCGCCAGCAGCCAAGGTGCGGGGAACACCGGGGAGCTGTTTTTT.

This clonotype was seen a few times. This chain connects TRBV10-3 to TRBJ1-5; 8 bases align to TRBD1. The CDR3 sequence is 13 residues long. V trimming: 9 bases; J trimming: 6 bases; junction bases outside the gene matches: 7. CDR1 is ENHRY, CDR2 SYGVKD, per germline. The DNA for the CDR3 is TGTGCCATTGCGGGACAGGACGCTCAGCCCCAGCATTTT. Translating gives CAIAGQDAQPQHF.

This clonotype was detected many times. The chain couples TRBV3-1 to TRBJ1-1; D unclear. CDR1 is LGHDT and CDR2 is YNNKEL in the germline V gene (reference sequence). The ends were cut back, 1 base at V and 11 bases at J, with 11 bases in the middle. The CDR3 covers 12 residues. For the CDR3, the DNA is TGTGCCAGCAGCCAAGTGGCGGAAATGGCTTTCTTT. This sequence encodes CASSQVAEMAFF.

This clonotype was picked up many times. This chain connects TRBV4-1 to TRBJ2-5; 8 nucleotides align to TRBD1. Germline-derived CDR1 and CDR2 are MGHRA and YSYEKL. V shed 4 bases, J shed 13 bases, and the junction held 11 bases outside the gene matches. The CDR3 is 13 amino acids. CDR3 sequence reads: CASSLLGQGNLYF. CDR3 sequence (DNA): TGCGCCAGCAGCCTTCTAGGACAGGGTAATTTGTACTTC.